The sequence of this T cell receptor (beta chain) was determined in a study of OX40 agonist ivuxolimab in advanced cancers. About the study: Hepatocellular carcinoma, melanoma, renal cell or head and neck cancer was diagnosed in the dose-escalation patients.

Germline trimming cut 3 bases from V and 0 bases from J; bases unmatched to any gene: 9. Germline lookup yields CDR1 SGHAT and CDR2 FQDESV (reference sequence). The CDR3 has 19 amino acids. TCRdb's table, derived via immunoSEQ multiplex PCR, lists solely in-frame clones and lacks some. The table records about 63,000 clones, approximately 92% of them present only once. The V gene is TRBV11-1, the J gene TRBJ2-6; 9 bases line up with TRBD1. This TCR derives from an adult with an advanced solid tumor such as melanoma, head and neck, liver or kidney cancer. Sequencing was performed on CD4+ or CD8+ T cells sorted from blood, taken in a trial of the OX40 agonist ivuxolimab. The CDR3 loop is CASSLRGQGLSSGANVLTF. In DNA, the CDR3 is TGTGCCAGCAGCTTGAGGGGACAGGGACTATCCTCTGGGGCCAACGTCCTGACTTTC. The variable domain in full, with the rest retrieved from reference TRBV11-1 and TRBJ2-6, is EAEVAQSPRYKITEKSQAVAFWCDPISGHATLYWYRQILGQGPELLVQFQDESVVDDSQLPKDRFSAERLKGVDSTLKIQPAELGDSAMYLCASSLRGQGLSSGANVLTFGAGSRLTVL.